Below, 15 T cell receptor beta chains from the same sample are listed, as sequenced in a study of OX40 agonist ivuxolimab in advanced cancers. Sequencing was performed with immunoSEQ multiplex PCR; in TCRdb, only in-frame clones are kept and a portion is missing. In the table there are 60,000 or so clones, under 90% of which are singletons. Sequencing was performed on CD4+ or CD8+ T cells sorted from blood, taken in a trial of the OX40 agonist ivuxolimab. The receptors stem from an adult with an advanced solid tumor such as melanoma, head and neck, liver or kidney cancer.

This clone was observed a single time. The chain employs TRBV9 and TRBJ1-1, with unresolved D. Trimming removed 0 bases from V and 4 bases from J, with 13 bases in between. Germline-derived CDR1 and CDR2 are SGDLS and YYNGEE. The CDR3 consists of 15 residues. CDR3 DNA sequence: TGTGCCAGCAGCGTAGACGTGGGATGGAGCACTGAAGCTTTCTTT. This codes for CASSVDVGWSTEAFF.

This clone was counted a single time. The V call is TRBV18, the J call TRBJ2-1; maybe TRBD1 (6 bases). Trimming took 2 bases from V and 7 from J, leaving 12 bases between them. The CDR3 contains 14 residues. In germline, CDR1 is KGHSH, CDR2 LQKENI. CDR3 coding DNA: TGTGCCAGCTCACCAAACACCCAGGGGAATGAGCAGTTCTTC. It codes for CASSPNTQGNEQFF.

A word on this clone: Distinct nucleotide sequences in the sample also encode this CDR3. The V and J genes are TRBV2 and TRBJ1-1; D perhaps matches TRBD1 (5 bases). The CDR3 has 13 residues. Germline V gene lookup returns CDR1 SNHLY and CDR2 FYNNEI. V dropped 11 bases and J dropped 1 base, with 14 bases sitting between them. This CDR3 reads CAPKGRANTEAFF. CDR3 nucleotide sequence: TGTGCCCCAAAAGGCAGGGCGAACACTGAAGCTTTCTTT.

The chain employs TRBV18 and TRBJ2-2, with 11 positions matching TRBD1. This CDR3 has 18 residues. V shed 3 bases, J shed 5 bases, and the junction held 11 bases outside the gene matches. The germline V gene has CDR1 KGHSH and CDR2 LQKENI. CDR3 sequence: CASSPRPGQGARTGELFF. The CDR3 nucleotides are TGTGCCAGCTCACCTAGGCCTGGACAGGGGGCAAGGACCGGGGAGCTGTTTTTT.

This sequence joins TRBV10-3 and TRBJ2-5; 7 bases are a match to TRBD2. Germline V lookup: CDR1 ENHRY, CDR2 SYGVKD. This CDR3 is built from 16 residues. V lost 0 bases, J lost 4 bases, and 8 bases stayed unmatched. CDR3 region: CAISESERGALETQYF. The CDR3 region has the DNA TGTGCCATCAGTGAGTCAGAGCGGGGAGCTCTAGAGACCCAGTACTTC.

The rearrangement joins TRBV10-3 to TRBJ2-7; 11 nucleotides line up with TRBD1. The J segment lost 5 bases and the V segment lost 6 bases, leaving 3 bases of the junction unmatched. From germline, CDR1 is ENHRY and CDR2 SYGVKD. This CDR3 is built from 13 residues. The CDR3 nucleotides are TGTGCCATCAGGGACAGGGGGCGCAACGAGCAGTACTTC. Amino acid sequence: CAIRDRGRNEQYF.

This clone has more than one count but fewer than ten. The chain is built from TRBV19 and TRBJ2-2; 9 nucleotides line up with TRBD2. Looked up from germline, CDR1 is LNHDA and CDR2 is SQIVND (reference sequence). After removal of 7 bases from V and 6 bases from J, the junction contained 12 bases not matched to a gene. The CDR3 has 16 residues. The CDR3 loop is CASNPPLAGKAGELFF. The CDR3 DNA is TGTGCCAGTAACCCCCCCCTAGCGGGAAAGGCCGGGGAGCTGTTTTTT. Supplemented by reference TRBV19 and TRBJ2-2, the full variable domain reads DGGITQSPKYLFRKEGQNVTLSCEQNLNHDAMYWYRQDPGQGLRLIYYSQIVNDFQKGDIAEGYSVSREKKESFPLTVTSAQKNPTAFYLCASNPPLAGKAGELFFGEGSRLTVL.

This clone was found a few times. V gene TRBV7-2 combines with J gene TRBJ1-2, with a possible D match to TRBD1 (5 bases). The germline V gene has CDR1 SGHTA and CDR2 FQGNSA. Trimming stripped 11 bases from V and 5 bases from J, with 18 bases between. CDR3 length: 13 residues. CDR3 nucleotide sequence: TGTGCCTGGCGGCCGGCAGGGCCTTATGGCTACACCTTC. Translated, it gives CAWRPAGPYGYTF.

The genes are TRBV11-2 and TRBJ1-2; 10 bases fit TRBD1. V dropped 7 bases and J dropped 1; count of bases not matched to a gene: 3. Germline CDR1 reads SGHAT; CDR2 reads FQNNGV. CDR3 size: 14 residues. This CDR3 is CASTRDRGNYGYTF. The CDR3 nucleotides read TGTGCCAGCACTCGGGACAGGGGTAACTATGGCTACACCTTC. The whole variable domain, remainder taken from reference TRBV11-2 and TRBJ1-2, is EAGVAQSPRYKIIEKRQSVAFWCNPISGHATLYWYQQILGQGPKLLIQFQNNGVVDDSQLPKDRFSAERLKGVDSTLKIQPAKLEDSAVYLCASTRDRGNYGYTFGSGTRLTVV.

This clone has more than one count but fewer than ten. The V and J genes are TRBV7-9 and TRBJ2-5, with TRBD1 matching 8 bases. This CDR3 spans 14 amino acids. Germline V CDR1 and CDR2: SEHNR, FQNEAQ (reference sequence). V shed 5 bases, J shed 5 bases, and the junction held 7 bases outside the gene matches. The CDR3 bases are TGTGCCAGCAGCAGGACAGGGTTGGGGGAGACCCAGTACTTC. Its translation: CASSRTGLGETQYF.

The chain joins TRBV6-6 to TRBJ2-7; a possible D gene is TRBD2 (5 bases). The V and J ends lost 3 bases and 3 bases respectively, with 9 bases between them. The CDR3 is 13 amino acids. Germline V gene sequence: CDR1 MNHNY, CDR2 SVGAGI (reference sequence). CDR3 region: CASSYPADYEQYF. CDR3 in DNA: TGTGCCAGCAGTTATCCAGCGGACTACGAGCAGTACTTC.

The chain employs TRBV7-2 and TRBJ2-1; unclear D gene. The V gene lost 8 bases and the J gene lost 6 bases, with 14 bases spanning the gap. CDR1 and CDR2 (germline): SGHTA, FQGNSA. The CDR3 is made up of 13 amino acids. For the CDR3, the DNA is TGTGCCAGCGCCCCCTCCGGTCCCAATGAGCAGTTCTTC. It translates to CASAPSGPNEQFF. The variable domain in full, with the rest retrieved from reference TRBV7-2 and TRBJ2-1, is GAGVSQSPSNKVTEKGKDVELRCDPISGHTALYWYRQSLGQGLEFLIYFQGNSAPDKSGLPSDRFSAERTGGSVSTLTIQRTQQEDSAVYLCASAPSGPNEQFFGPGTRLTVL.

The V call is TRBV19, the J call TRBJ1-1; D perhaps matches TRBD1 (6 bases). Germline V gene lookup returns CDR1 LNHDA and CDR2 SQIVND (reference sequence). V was cut by 4 bases and J by 5 bases, with 14 bases left in between. The CDR3 contains 14 residues. The DNA for the CDR3 is TGTGCCAGTAGTAAGAACAGGGTAGGGACTGAAGCTTTCTTT. Protein: CASSKNRVGTEAFF. Using reference TRBV19 and TRBJ1-1 for the parts outside the CDR3, the full variable domain is DGGITQSPKYLFRKEGQNVTLSCEQNLNHDAMYWYRQDPGQGLRLIYYSQIVNDFQKGDIAEGYSVSREKKESFPLTVTSAQKNPTAFYLCASSKNRVGTEAFFGQGTRLTVV.

The J gene is TRBJ1-4, the V gene TRBV6-1; D is ambiguous. Germline values: CDR1 MNHNS, CDR2 SASEGT. Between the trimmed V and J ends, which lost 3 bases and 6 bases, there was a span of 8 bases. The CDR3 is 13 amino acids. The CDR3 region has the DNA TGTGCCAGCAGTGACGGAAGCTATGAAAAACTGTTTTTT. Protein product: CASSDGSYEKLFF.

The CDR3: CASSEEQGKCHEQYF. Here the CDR3 DNA reads TGTGCCAGCAGTGAGGAGCAGGGTAAGTGCCACGAGCAGTACTTC. The chain carries TRBV6-4 and TRBJ2-7; D might be TRBD1 (5 bases). From germline, CDR1 is MRHNA and CDR2 SNTAGT. The CDR3 totals 15 residues. The germline V and J ends were trimmed by 3 bases and 5 bases, with 17 bases remaining between them.